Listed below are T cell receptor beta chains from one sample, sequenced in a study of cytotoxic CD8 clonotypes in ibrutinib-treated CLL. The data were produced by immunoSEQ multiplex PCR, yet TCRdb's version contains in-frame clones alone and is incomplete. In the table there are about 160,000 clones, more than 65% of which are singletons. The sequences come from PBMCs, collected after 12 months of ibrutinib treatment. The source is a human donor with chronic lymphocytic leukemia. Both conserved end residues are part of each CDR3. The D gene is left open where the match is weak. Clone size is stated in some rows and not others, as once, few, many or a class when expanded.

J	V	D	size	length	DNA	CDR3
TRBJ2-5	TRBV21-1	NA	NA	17	TGTGCCAGCAGCAAAGTTGAGCGGGAGAAACCTCAAGAGACCCAGTACTTC	CASSKVEREKPQETQYF
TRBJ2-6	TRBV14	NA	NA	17	TGTGCCAGCAGCCAAGGGGGATCAAGCTCTGGGGCCAACGTCCTGACTTTC	CASSQGGSSSGANVLTF
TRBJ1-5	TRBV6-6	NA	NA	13	TGTGCCAGCAGCATCGACAGTAATCAGCCCCAGCATTTT	CASSIDSNQPQHF
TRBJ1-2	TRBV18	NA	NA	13	TGTGCCAGCTCACCGGCCCGGGAGTTCGGCTACACCTTC	CASSPAREFGYTF
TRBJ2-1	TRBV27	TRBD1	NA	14	TGTGCCAGCAGTTTCCCTGACAGGGTCCATGAGCAGTTCTTC	CASSFPDRVHEQFF
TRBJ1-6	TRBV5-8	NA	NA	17	TGTGCCAGCAGCCCTGGGGCAGAACGCTCCTATAATTCACCCCTCCACTTT	CASSPGAERSYNSPLHF
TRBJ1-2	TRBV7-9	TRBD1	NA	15	TGTGCCAGCAGCAAAGGGACAGCCTCTAACTATGGCTACACCTTC	CASSKGTASNYGYTF
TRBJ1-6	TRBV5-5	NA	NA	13	TGTGCCAGCAGCTTGGAGGGGAATTCACCCCTCCACTTT	CASSLEGNSPLHF
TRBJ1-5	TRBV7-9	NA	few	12	TGTGCCAGCAGCTCAGGGTATCAGCCCCAGCATTTT	CASSSGYQPQHF
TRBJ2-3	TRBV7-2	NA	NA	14	TGTGCCAGCAGCTTATCTAGGAGCACAGATACGCAGTATTTT	CASSLSRSTDTQYF
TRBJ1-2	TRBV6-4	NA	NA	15	TGTGCCAGCAGTGAGGAGTCGGCCCCGAGGAGCGGCTACACCTTC	CASSEESAPRSGYTF
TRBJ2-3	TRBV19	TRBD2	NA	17	TGTGCCAGTAGTATAGTACCTAGCGGGAGTGCTTCAGATACGCAGTATTTT	CASSIVPSGSASDTQYF
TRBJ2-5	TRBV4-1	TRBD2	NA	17	TGCGCCAGCAGCCAAAATCTCCTACTAGCGGGGGAAGAGACCCAGTACTTC	CASSQNLLLAGEETQYF
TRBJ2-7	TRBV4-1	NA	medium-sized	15	TGCGCCAGCAGCCAACCCAGCCGGGGATCCTACGAGCAGTACTTC	CASSQPSRGSYEQYF
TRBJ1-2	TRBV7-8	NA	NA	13	TGTGCCAGCAGCTTAGAGCGCGACTATGGCTACACCTTC	CASSLERDYGYTF
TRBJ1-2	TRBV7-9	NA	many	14	TGTGCCAGCAGCTCGACAGGCAAAACCTATGGCTACACCTTC	CASSSTGKTYGYTF
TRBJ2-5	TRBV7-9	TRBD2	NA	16	TGTGCCAGCAGCCGTGCTTGGGCGGGAGAAGGAGAGACCCAGTACTTC	CASSRAWAGEGETQYF
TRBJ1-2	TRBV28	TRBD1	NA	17	TGTGCCAGCAGTTTTTGGGGGGTGACGGGACAGATTTATGGCTACACCTTC	CASSFWGVTGQIYGYTF
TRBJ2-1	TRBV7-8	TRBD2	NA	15	TGTGCCAGCAGCTTGCTAGCGGACTCCTACAATGAGCAGTTCTTC	CASSLLADSYNEQFF
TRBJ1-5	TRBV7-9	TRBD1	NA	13	TGTGCCAGCAGCAGGGGGACAGATCAGCCCCAGCATTTT	CASSRGTDQPQHF
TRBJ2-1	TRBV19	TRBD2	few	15	TGTGCCAGTAGTAGACCTAGCGGGAGAGACAATGAGCAGTTCTTC	CASSRPSGRDNEQFF
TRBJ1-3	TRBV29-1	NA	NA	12	TGCAGCGCCAGGGCCCCTGGAAACACCATATATTTT	CSARAPGNTIYF
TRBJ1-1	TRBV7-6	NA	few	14	TGTGCCAGCAGCTTATCACAGGGGAACACTGAAGCTTTCTTT	CASSLSQGNTEAFF
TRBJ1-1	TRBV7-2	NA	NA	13	TGTGCCAGCAGCTACAGCTCGAACACTGAAGCTTTCTTT	CASSYSSNTEAFF
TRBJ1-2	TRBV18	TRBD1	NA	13	TGTGCCAGCTCATCGGGACAGGAGTATGGCTACACCTTC	CASSSGQEYGYTF
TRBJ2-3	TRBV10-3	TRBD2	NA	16	TGTGCCAACTTCTTACTAGCGGGAGGTGGCACAGATACGCAGTATTTT	CANFLLAGGGTDTQYF
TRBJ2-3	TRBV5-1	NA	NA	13	TGCGCCAGCAGCTTGGCCTATGCAGATACGCAGTATTTT	CASSLAYADTQYF
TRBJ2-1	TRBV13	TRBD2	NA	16	TGTGCCAGCAGCCTCGGTGGGGCGGGAGGAGTAGATGAGCAGTTCTTC	CASSLGGAGGVDEQFF
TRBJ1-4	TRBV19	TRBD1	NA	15	TGTGCCAGTAGTTGGGACAGTGCAACTAATGAAAAACTGTTTTTT	CASSWDSATNEKLFF
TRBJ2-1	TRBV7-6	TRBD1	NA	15	TGTGCCAGCAGCCTGACCGGGACAGGGGGCACTGAGCAGTTCTTC	CASSLTGTGGTEQFF
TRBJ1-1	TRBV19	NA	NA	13	TGTGCCAGTAGTATAGCGCAGGGACTTGAAGCTTTCTTT	CASSIAQGLEAFF
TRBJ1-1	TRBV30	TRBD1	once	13	TGTGCCTGGAACGAAGGGGGCGGGGTGGCGGCTTTCTTT	CAWNEGGGVAAFF
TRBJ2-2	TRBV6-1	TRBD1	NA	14	TGTGCCAGCAGGACAGGGGCAAACACCGGGGAGCTGTTTTTT	CASRTGANTGELFF
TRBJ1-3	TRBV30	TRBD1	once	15	TGTGCCCGGAAGGGACAGTCGTTCTCTGGAAACACCATATATTTT	CARKGQSFSGNTIYF
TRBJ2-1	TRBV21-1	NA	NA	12	TGTGCCAGCAGCAAAACGGTGAAGTTGGAGTTCTTC	CASSKTVKLEFF
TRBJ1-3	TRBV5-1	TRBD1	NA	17	TGCGCCAGCAGCCCAAGACAGGGAGAGGGCTTGGGAAACACCATATATTTT	CASSPRQGEGLGNTIYF
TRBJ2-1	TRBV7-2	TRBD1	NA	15	TGTGCCAGCACTCCAGGGGGCAGCTCCTACAATGAGCAGTTCTTC	CASTPGGSSYNEQFF
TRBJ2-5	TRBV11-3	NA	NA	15	TGTGCCAGCAGCTTAGGTGGCTGGGACGAAGAGACCCAGTACTTC	CASSLGGWDEETQYF
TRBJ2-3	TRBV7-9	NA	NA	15	TGTGCCAGCAGTTTAGCGGAAACTAGCACAGATACGCAGTATTTT	CASSLAETSTDTQYF
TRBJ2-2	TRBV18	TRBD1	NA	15	TGTGCCAGCTCACCCCGGGACAGTAACACCGGGGAGCTGTTTTTT	CASSPRDSNTGELFF
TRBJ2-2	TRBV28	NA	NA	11	TGTGCCAGCAGTTTACGTGGGGAGCTGTTTTTT	CASSLRGELFF
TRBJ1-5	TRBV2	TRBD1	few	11	TGTGCCAGCAGCTGGGACAGGGTAACGCATTTT	CASSWDRVTHF
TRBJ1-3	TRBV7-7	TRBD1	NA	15	TGTGCCAGCAGTTTGACAGGGAGTGCTGGAAACACCATATATTTT	CASSLTGSAGNTIYF
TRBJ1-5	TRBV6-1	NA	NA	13	TGTGCCAGCAAGCGGCAGAACAATCAGCCCCAGCATTTT	CASKRQNNQPQHF